This TCR beta chain was sequenced during a study of PD-1 blockade in classical Hodgkin lymphoma (dated by TCRdb to about 2020). Concerning the study at large: Nivolumab dosing was 3 mg/kg intravenously every 2 weeks, continuing until either disease progression or unacceptable toxicity. The study used TCR beta sequencing and CyTOF to define a peripheral blood immune signature of response to PD-1 blockade in classical Hodgkin lymphoma.

CDR1 and CDR2 are read off the germline V gene (reference sequence) as MNHEY and SMNVEV. From its cysteine to its phenylalanine, the CDR3 spans 13 amino acids. Of the read, only the CDR3 DNA is kept; its 39 bases are in frame from base 1. V is reduced by 0 bases and J by 4 bases, leaving a spacing of 6 bases between them. What the work shows at the level of the full study, not this receptor alone: Trial patients achieving complete response had baseline diversity similar to newly diagnosed patients, whereas partial responders and progressors had significantly lower diversity. Only a single clinical trial cohort was studied, and what caused the repertoire differences, possibly disease activity or prior therapy, remained undefined. Lower diversity was seen in patients whose nivolumab began less than 1 year after ASCT, and these patients were left out of later analyses so that immune reconstitution would not confound the results. Baseline TCR diversity was reported as lower in newly diagnosed patients than in healthy donors, and lower still in relapsed/refractory patients. A significant rise by C4D1 was seen in CD4+ but not CD8+ TCR diversity (p=0.0027 vs p=0.16), with the rise being most apparent in complete responders (p=0.02).

Genomic DNA was isolated using the Qiagen DNeasy kit from unsorted PBMCs as well as from negatively selected CD4+ and CD8+ fractions. Amplification of TCR beta CDR3 regions was done by immunoSEQ multiplex PCR with primers that anneal to V and J segments. A synthetic immune receptor repertoire was used to minimize amplification bias, and remaining bias was computationally removed after sequencing. Turning to the authors' computational methods: Custom Python scripts were used to quantify repertoire diversity as the Shannon entropy index. Unsorted, CD4+ and CD8+ repertoires were analyzed separately, except for combined analyses in which CD4+ and CD8+ sequences were merged in silico. A clone counted as expanded when the clone's frequency after treatment rose at least 2-fold relative to C1D1, and clones undetected at baseline were given a pseudocount of 0.5. Singleton clones were defined as clones with 0 or 1 copy at C1D1, and non-singleton clones were defined as clones with 2 or more copies. Clones expanded in unsorted samples were assigned a CD4+, CD8+ or unknown annotation through matching of protein sequences in sorted samples from the same patient. Wilcoxon tests on paired samples were used to test diversity changes from C1D1 to C4D1. The table comes from immuneACCESS by way of TCRdb, which keeps in-frame sequences with V and J called. Part of the clones is missing from these tables; in studies checked, under half for an unresolved V gene and the rest for unknown reasons. V, J and clone size reflect that table, while D and trimming were determined from the DNA. The sample includes about 23,000 clones, with 88% observed a single time. Jointly, the top ten make up approximately 23% of the sample.

This clone has just a few counts. Its antigen specificity is not known. No quality values exist for individual bases; no much larger clone is one base distant. The sample's time point label, decoded: cycle 4 day 1 (C4D1), after 6 weeks of nivolumab. Every trial patient had relapsed following autologous stem cell transplantation, and prior brentuximab vedotin exposure was what differed among cohorts A, B and C. The trial cohort included fewer than 60 patients with relapsed/refractory classical Hodgkin lymphoma, and each patient had a best overall response of complete response, partial response or progressive disease. Trial patients were treated with single-agent nivolumab in the multi-cohort phase II CheckMate 205 trial. An independent review committee assessed best overall response by applying the 2007 International Working Group response criteria. PBMCs from the trial were collected at three points: immediately before nivolumab initiation (C1D1), and during therapy at cycle 2 day 1 and cycle 4 day 1. Peripheral blood was collected in 8 mL Vacutainer Cell Preparation Tubes, from which PBMCs were isolated by centrifugation and then cryopreserved.

The material was peripheral blood mononuclear cells (PBMCs), obtained before the fourth cycle of nivolumab. The clonotype was recovered from a human donor with classical Hodgkin lymphoma. This chain is built from TRBV27 and TRBJ2-5, with no reliable assignment of the D segment. The CDR3: CASSLSITETQYF. The nucleotides are TGTGCCAGCAGTTTATCCATAACAGAGACCCAGTACTTC.